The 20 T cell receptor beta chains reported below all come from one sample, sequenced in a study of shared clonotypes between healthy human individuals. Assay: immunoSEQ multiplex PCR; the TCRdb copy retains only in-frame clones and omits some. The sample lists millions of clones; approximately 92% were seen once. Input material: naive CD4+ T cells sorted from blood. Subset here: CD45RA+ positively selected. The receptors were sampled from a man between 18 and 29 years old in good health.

This CDR3 is CASSRTGFGTNEKLFF. CDR3 bases: TGCGCCAGCAGCCGAACAGGGTTCGGAACTAATGAAAAACTGTTTTTT. The chain is built from TRBV5-1 and TRBJ1-4; D possibly corresponds to TRBD1 (6 bases). Between the trimmed V and J ends, which lost 4 bases and 1 base, there was a span of 14 bases. The CDR3 covers 16 residues. Germline CDR1 and CDR2: SGHRS and YFSETQ.

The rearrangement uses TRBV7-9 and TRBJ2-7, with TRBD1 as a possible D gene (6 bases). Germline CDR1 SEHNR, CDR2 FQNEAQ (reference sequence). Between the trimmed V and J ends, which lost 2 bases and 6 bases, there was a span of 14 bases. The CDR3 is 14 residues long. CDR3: CASSLSHRVGEQYF. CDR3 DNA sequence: TGTGCCAGCAGCTTATCTCACAGGGTTGGCGAGCAGTACTTC.

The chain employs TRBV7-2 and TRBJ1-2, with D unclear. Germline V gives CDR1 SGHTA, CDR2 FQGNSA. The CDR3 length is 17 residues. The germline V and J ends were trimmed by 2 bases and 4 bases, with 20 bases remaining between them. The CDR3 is CASSLKRQPPWLYGYTF. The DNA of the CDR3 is TGTGCCAGCAGCTTAAAGCGCCAGCCCCCGTGGCTCTATGGCTACACCTTC.

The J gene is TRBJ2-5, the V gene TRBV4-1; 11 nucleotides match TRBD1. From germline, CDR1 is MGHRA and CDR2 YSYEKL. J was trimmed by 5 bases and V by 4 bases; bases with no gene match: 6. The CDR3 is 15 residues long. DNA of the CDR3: TGCGCCAGCAGCCGAGGACAGGGGGCAGCGGAGACCCAGTACTTC. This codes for CASSRGQGAAETQYF.

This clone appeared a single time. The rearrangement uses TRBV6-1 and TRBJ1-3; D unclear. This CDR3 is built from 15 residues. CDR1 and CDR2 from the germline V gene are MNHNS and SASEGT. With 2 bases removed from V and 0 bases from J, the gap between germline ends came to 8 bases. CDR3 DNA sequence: TGTGCCAGCAGTGAAAGGTACACCTCTGGAAACACCATATATTTT. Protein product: CASSERYTSGNTIYF.

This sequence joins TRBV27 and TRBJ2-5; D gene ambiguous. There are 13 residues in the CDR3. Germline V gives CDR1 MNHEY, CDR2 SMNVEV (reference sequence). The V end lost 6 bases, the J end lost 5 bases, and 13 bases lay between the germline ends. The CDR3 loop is CASRGFGLETQYF. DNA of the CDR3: TGTGCCAGCAGGGGTTTTGGCCTCGAGACCCAGTACTTC.

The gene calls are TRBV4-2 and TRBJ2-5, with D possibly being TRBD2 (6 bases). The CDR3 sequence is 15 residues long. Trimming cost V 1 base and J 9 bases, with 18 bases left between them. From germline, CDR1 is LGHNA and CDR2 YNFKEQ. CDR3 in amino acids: CASSQVFASEGAQYF. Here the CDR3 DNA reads TGTGCCAGCAGCCAAGTTTTCGCTAGCGAAGGAGCCCAGTACTTC.

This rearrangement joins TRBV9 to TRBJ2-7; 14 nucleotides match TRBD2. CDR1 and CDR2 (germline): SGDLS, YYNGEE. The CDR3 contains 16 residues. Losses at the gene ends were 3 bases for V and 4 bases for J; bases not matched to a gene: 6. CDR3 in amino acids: CASSASGTSGRYEQYF. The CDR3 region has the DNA TGTGCCAGCAGCGCCTCGGGGACTAGCGGGAGATACGAGCAGTACTTC.

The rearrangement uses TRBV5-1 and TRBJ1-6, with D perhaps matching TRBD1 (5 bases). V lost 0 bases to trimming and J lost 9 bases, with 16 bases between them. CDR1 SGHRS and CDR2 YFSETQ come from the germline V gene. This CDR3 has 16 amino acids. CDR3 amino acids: CASSLESSGGGSPLHF. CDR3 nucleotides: TGCGCCAGCAGCTTGGAGTCTTCGGGGGGTGGTTCACCCCTCCACTTT.

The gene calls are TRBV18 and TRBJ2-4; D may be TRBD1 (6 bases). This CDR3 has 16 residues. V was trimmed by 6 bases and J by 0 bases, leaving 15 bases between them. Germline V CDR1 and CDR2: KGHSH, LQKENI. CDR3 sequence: CASSIGQWPAKNIQYF. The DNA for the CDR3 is TGTGCCAGCTCGATCGGACAGTGGCCAGCCAAAAACATTCAGTACTTC.

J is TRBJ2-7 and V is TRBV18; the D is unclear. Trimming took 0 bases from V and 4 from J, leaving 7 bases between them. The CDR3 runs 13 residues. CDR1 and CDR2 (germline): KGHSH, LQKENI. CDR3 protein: CASSPPEWYEQYF. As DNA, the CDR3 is TGTGCCAGCTCACCACCGGAGTGGTACGAGCAGTACTTC.

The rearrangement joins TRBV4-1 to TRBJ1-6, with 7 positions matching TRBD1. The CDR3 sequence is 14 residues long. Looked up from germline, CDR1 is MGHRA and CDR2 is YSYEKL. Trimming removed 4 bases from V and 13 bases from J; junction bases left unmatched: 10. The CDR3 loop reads CASSLRTGIPPLHF. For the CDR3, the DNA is TGCGCCAGCAGCCTACGGACAGGAATTCCGCCCCTCCACTTT.

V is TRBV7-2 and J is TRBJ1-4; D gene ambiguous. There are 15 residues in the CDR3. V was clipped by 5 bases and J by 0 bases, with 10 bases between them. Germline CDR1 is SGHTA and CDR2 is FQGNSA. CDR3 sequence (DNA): TGTGCCAGCAGCCCTAAAGTTGCAACTAATGAAAAACTGTTTTTT. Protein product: CASSPKVATNEKLFF.

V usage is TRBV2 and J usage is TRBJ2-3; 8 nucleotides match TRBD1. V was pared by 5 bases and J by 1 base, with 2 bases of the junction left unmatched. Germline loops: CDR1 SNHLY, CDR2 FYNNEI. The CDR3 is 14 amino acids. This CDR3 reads CASSRGQGTDTQYF. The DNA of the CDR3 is TGTGCCAGCAGTAGGGGACAGGGCACAGATACGCAGTATTTT.

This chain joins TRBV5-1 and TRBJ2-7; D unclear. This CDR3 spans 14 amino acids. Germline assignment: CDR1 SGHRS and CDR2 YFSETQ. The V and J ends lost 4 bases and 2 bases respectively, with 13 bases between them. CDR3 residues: CASSEFSEAYEQYF. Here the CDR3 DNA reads TGCGCCAGCAGCGAGTTTTCAGAGGCCTACGAGCAGTACTTC.

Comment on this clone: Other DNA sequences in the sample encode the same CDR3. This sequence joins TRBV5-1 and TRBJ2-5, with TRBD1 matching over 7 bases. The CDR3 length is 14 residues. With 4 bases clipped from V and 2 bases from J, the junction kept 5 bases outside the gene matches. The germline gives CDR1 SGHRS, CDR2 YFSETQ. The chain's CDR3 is CASSQGTVQETQYF. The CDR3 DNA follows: TGCGCCAGCAGCCAGGGGACAGTACAAGAGACCCAGTACTTC.

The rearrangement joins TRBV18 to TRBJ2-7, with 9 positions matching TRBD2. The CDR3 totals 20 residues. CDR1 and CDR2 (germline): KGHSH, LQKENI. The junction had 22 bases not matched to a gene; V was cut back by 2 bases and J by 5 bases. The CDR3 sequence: CASSPNRGPASPREGNEQYF. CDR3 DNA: TGTGCCAGCTCACCAAACCGGGGCCCCGCTTCCCCGCGGGAGGGAAACGAGCAGTACTTC. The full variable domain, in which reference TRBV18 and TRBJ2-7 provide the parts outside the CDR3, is NAGVMQNPRHLVRRRGQEARLRCSPMKGHSHVYWYRQLPEEGLKFMVYLQKENIIDESGMPKERFSAEFPKEGPSILRIQQVVRGDSAAYFCASSPNRGPASPREGNEQYFGPGTRLTVT.

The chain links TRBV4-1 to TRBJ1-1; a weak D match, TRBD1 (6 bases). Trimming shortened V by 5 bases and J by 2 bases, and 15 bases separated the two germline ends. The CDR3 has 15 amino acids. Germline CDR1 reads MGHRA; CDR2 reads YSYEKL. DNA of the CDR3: TGCGCCAGCAGCACGCCGGGACAACGAAACACTGAAGCTTTCTTT. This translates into CASSTPGQRNTEAFF.

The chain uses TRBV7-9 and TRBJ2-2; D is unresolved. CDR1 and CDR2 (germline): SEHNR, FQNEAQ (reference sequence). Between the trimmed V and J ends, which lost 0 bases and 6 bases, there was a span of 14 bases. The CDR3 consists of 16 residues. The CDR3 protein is CASSLASPLGSGELFF. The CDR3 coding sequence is TGTGCCAGCAGCTTAGCTAGCCCATTGGGTTCCGGGGAGCTGTTTTTT.

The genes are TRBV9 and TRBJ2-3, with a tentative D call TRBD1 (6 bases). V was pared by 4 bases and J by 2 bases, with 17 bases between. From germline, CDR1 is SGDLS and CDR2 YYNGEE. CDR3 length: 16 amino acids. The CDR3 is CASSFQAGANTDTQYF. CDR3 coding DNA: TGTGCCAGCAGCTTCCAGGCAGGGGCCAACACAGATACGCAGTATTTT.